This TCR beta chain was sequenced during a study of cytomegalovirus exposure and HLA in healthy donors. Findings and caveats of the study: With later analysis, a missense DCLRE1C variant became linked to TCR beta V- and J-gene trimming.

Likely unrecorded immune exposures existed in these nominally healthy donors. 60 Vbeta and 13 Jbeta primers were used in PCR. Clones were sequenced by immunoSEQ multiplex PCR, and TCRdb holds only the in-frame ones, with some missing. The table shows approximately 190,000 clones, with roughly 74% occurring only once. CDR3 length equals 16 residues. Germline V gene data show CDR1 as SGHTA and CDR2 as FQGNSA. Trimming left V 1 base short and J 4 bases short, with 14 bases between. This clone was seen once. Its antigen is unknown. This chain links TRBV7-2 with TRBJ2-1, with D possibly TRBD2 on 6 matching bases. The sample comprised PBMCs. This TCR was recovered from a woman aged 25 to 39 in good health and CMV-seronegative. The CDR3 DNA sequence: TGTGCCAGCAGCTTAGAGGGCGGGGTGGCGTACAATGAGCAGTTCTTC. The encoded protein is CASSLEGGVAYNEQFF.